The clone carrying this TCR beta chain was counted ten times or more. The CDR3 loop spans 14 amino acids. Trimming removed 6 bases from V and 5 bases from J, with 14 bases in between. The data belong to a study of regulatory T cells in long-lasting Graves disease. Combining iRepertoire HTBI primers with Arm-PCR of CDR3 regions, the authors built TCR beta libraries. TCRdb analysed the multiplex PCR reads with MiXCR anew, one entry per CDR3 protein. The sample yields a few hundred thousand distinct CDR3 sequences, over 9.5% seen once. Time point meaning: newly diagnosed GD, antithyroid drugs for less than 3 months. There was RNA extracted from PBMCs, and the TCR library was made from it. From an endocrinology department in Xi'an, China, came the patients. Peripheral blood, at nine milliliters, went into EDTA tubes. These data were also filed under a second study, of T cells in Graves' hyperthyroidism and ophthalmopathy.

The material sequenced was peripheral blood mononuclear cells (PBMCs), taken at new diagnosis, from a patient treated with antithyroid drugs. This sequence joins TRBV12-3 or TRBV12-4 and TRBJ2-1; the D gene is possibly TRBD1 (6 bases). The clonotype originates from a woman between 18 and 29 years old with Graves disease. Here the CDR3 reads CASRQTGKNNEQFF. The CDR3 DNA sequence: TGTGCCAGCAGACAGACAGGCAAAAACAATGAGCAGTTCTTC.